Below, one T cell receptor beta chain is given with its context. Its antigen is currently unknown. The data were taken from a study of CD8+ T cells in alopecia areata. Study as a whole: Tofacitinib was given for 6 to 18 months, then stopped for 6 months. Overall study results and limits: Scalp data also include sequences from resident alphabeta T cells of normal skin.

CDR1 and CDR2 (germline): LNHNV, YYDKDF (reference sequence). V was trimmed by 0 bases and J by 1 base, leaving 3 bases between them. The CDR3 totals 13 residues. Reverse transcription of extracted RNA yielded cDNA, which provided the sequencing template. Repertoires were generated with immunoSEQ multiplex PCR, while TCRdb's copy carries only in-frame clones and drops some. The table has 140,000 to 150,000 clones, around three fifths seen once. Lesional scalp punch biopsies and peripheral blood were collected from alopecia areata patients. This TCR derives from a human donor with alopecia areata. The source material was CD4+ T cells sorted from blood, sampled at week 0. The chain has TRBV15 and TRBJ1-1; D unclear. CDR3 nucleotide sequence: TGTGCCACCAGCAGAGATCCGAACACTGAAGCTTTCTTT. This sequence encodes CATSRDPNTEAFF.